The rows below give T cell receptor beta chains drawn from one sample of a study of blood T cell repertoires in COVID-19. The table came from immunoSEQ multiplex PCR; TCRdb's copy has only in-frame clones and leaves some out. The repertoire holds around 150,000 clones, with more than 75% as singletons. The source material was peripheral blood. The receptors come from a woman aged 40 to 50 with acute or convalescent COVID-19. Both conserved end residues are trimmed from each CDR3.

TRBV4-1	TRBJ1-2	ASSQPLGAGYT
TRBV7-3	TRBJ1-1	ASSTTGWSEAF
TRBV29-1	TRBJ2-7	SVATGGYHEQY
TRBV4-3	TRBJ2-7	ASSQDFAGGPVNEQY
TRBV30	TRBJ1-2	AWSAEGLRIGYT
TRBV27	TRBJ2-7	ASIAGTGTYEQY
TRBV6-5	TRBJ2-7	ASSSPSGPYEQY
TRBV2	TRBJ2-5	ASIKDRGRGETQY
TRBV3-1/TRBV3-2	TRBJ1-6	ASSPPIGTGPSPLH
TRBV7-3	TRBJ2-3	ASSFGLAGITDTQY
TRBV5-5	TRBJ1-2	ASSLALGRVYGYT
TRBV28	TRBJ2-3	ASSPVGVRDTQY
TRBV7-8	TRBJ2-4	ATHGLAGGLAKNIQY
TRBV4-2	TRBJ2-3	ASSQDQLAGADTQY
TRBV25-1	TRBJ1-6	ASGDNSPLH
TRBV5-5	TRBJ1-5	ASSLETGSQPQH
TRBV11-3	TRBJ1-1	ASSLDRGPEAF
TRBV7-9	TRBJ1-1	ASSQGGTEAF
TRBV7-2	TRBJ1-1	ASSLPRDREVRAF
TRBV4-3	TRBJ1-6	ASSQDTRATGGNGNSPLH
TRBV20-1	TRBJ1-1	STRGTEAF
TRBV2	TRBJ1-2	ASSVNFHGYT
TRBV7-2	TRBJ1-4	ASSHKDRGLGNEKLF
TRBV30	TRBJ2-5	AWNQGVLQETQY
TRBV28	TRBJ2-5	ASSLGGSGETQY
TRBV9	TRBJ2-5	ASSVGERGAKNTQY
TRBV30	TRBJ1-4	AWSDSPDEKLF
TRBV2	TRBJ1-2	ASSEQGAHGYT
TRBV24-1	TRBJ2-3	ATSDRPRTGESTDTQY
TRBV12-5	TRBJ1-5	ASGLIRTDRSNQPQH
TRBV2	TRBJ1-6	ASTGQGFSPLH
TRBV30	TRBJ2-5	AGLNAGSAQETQY
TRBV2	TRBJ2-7	ASTASGLSYEQY
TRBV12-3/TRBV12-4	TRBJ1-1	ASKTGSNTEAF
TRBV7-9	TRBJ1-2	ASSLVGTGGEYGYT
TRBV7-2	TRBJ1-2	ASSLAINYGYT
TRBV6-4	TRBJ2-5	ATKTGRETQY
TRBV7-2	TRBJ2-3	ASSLKGQGTDTQY
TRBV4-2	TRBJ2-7	ASSQERLAGYSPYEQY
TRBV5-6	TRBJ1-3	ASSLGGAGNTIY
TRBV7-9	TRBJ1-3	ASSSARGSGNTIY
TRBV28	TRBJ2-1	ASSPNRNNEQF
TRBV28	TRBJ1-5	ASGGVRTVRSNQPQH
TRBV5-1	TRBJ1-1	ASSSTTGGITEAF
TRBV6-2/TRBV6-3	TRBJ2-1	ASSYRRASNEQF
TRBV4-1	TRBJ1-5	ASSQVETQNQPQH
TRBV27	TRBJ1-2	ASARGRVYGYT
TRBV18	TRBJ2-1	ASSGQSSSYNEQF
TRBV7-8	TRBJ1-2	ASSLVRTGGSYGYT
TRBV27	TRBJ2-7	ASSLGGTGTYEQY
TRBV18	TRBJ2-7	ASSLQSAAYEQY
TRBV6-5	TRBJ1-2	ASQGQGDAGYT
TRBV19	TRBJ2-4	ASSMTQGGLKNIQY
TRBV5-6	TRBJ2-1	ASSLMTGVSYNEQF
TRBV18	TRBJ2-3	ASSPTRGDTQY